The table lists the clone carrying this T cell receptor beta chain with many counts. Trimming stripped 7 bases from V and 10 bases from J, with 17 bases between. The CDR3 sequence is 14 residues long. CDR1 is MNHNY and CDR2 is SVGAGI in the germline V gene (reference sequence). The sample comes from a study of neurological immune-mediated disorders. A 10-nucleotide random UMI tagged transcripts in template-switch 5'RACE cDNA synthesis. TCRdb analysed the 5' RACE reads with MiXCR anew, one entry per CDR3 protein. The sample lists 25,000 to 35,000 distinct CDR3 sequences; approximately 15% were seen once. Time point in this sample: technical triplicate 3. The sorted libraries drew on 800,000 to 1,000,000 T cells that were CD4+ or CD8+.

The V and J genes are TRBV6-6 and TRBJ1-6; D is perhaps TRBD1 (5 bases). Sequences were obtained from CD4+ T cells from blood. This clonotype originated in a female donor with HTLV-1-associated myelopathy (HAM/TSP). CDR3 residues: CASTRGEAGSPLHF. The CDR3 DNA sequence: TGTGCCAGCACTCGTGGGGAGGCAGGGTCACCCCTCCACTTT.